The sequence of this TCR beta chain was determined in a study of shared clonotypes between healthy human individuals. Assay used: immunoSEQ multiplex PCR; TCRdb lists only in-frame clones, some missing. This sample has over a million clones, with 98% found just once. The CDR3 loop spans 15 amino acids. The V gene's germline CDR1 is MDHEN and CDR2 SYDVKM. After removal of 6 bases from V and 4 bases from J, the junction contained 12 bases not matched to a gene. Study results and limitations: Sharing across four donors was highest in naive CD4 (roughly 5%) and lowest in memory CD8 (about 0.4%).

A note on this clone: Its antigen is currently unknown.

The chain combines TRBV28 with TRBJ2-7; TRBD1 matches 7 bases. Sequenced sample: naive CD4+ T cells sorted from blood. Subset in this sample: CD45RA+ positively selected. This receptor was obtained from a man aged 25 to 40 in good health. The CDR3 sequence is CASSQVRTGWYEQYF. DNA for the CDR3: TGTGCCAGCAGCCAAGTCAGGACAGGATGGTACGAGCAGTACTTC.